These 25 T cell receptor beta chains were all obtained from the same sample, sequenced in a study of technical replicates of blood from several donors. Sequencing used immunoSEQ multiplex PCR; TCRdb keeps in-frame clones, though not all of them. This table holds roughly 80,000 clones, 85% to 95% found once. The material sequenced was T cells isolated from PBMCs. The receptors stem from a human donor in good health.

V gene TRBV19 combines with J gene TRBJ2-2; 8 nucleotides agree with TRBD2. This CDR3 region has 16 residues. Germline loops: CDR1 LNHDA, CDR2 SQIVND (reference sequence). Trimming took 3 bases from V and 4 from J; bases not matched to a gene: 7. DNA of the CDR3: TGTGCCAGTAGTATTCCCGGGAGGGCCCTCACCGGGGAGCTGTTTTTT. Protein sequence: CASSIPGRALTGELFF.

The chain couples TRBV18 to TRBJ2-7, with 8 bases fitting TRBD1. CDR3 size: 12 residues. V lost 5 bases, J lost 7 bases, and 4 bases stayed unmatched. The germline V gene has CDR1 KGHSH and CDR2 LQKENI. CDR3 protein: CASSTTGDEQYF. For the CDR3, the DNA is TGTGCCAGCTCAACGACAGGGGATGAGCAGTACTTC.

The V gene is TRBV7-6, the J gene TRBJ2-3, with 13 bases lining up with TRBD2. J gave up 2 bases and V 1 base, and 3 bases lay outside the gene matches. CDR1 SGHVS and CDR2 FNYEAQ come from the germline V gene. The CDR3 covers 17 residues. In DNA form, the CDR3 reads TGTGCCAGCAGCTTAGAGGGACTAGCGGGGCACACAGATACGCAGTATTTT. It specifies CASSLEGLAGHTDTQYF.

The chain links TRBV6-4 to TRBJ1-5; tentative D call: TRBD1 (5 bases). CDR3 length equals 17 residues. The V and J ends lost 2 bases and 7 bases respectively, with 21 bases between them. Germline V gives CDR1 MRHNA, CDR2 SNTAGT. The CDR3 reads CASSDEGTQVSRQPQHF. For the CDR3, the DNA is TGTGCCAGCAGTGACGAGGGGACTCAGGTCTCTAGGCAGCCCCAGCATTTT.

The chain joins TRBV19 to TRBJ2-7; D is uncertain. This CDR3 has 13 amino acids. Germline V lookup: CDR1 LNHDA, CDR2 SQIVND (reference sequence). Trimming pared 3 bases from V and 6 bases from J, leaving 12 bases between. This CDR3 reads CASSMGLGSEQYF. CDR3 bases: TGTGCCAGTAGTATGGGCCTCGGAAGCGAGCAGTACTTC.

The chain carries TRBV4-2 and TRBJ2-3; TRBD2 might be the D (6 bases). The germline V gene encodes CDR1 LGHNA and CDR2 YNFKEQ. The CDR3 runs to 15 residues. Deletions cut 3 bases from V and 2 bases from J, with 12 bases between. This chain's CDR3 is CASSQGLENTDTQYF. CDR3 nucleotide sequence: TGTGCCAGCAGCCAGGGACTGGAAAACACAGATACGCAGTATTTT.

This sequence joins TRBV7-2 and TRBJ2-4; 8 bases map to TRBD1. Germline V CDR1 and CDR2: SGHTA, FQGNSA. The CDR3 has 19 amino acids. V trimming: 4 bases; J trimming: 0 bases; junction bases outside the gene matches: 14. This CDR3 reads CASSSVGQGKILAKNIQYF. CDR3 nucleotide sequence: TGTGCCAGCAGCTCCGTTGGACAGGGAAAAATACTAGCCAAAAACATTCAGTACTTC.

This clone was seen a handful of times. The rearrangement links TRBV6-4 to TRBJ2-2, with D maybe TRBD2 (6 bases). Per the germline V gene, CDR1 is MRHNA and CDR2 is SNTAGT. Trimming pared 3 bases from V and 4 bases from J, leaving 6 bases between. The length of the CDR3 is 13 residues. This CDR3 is CASSETSTGELFF. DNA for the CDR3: TGTGCCAGCAGTGAGACTAGCACCGGGGAGCTGTTTTTT.

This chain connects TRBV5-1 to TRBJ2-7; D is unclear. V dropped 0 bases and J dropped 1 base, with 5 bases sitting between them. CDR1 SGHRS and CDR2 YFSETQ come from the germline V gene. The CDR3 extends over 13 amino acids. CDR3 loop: CASSLVRSYEQYF. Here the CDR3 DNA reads TGCGCCAGCAGCTTGGTACGGTCCTACGAGCAGTACTTC.

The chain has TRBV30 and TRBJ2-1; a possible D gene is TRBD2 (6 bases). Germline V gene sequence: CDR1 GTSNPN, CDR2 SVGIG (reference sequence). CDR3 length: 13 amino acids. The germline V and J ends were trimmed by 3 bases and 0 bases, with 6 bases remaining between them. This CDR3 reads CAWRGGSYNEQFF. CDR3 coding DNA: TGTGCCTGGAGGGGGGGCTCCTACAATGAGCAGTTCTTC.

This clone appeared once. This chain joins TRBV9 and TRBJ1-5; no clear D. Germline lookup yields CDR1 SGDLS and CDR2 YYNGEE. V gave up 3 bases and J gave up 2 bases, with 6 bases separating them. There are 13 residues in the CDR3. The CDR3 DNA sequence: TGTGCCAGCAGCGCTACAGGCAATCAGCCCCAGCATTTT. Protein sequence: CASSATGNQPQHF.

The CDR3 loop is CASSRDSYNQPQHF. The DNA of the CDR3 is TGTGCCAGCAGCCGAGACAGTTACAATCAGCCCCAGCATTTT. The genes are TRBV6-5 and TRBJ1-5; possibly TRBD1 for D (5 bases). CDR1 is MNHEY and CDR2 is SVGAGI in the germline V gene. Trimming stripped 6 bases from V and 3 bases from J, with 12 bases between. CDR3 length: 14 amino acids.

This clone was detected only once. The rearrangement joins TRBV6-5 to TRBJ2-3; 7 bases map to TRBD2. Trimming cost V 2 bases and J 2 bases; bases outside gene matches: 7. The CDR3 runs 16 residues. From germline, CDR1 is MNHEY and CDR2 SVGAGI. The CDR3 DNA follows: TGTGCCAGCAGTTACGTGGGAGGGCCTAACACAGATACGCAGTATTTT. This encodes CASSYVGGPNTDTQYF.

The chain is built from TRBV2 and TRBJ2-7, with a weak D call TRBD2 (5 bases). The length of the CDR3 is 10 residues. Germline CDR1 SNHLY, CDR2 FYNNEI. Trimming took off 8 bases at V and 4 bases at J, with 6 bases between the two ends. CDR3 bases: TGTGCCAGCCGGGGATACGAGCAGTACTTC. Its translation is CASRGYEQYF.

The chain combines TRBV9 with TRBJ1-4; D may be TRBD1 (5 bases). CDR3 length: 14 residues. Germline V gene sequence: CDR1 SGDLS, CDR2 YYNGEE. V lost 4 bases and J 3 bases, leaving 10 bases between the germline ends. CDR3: CASSSGGANEKLFF. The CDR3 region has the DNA TGTGCCAGCAGCTCGGGGGGGGCTAATGAAAAACTGTTTTTT.

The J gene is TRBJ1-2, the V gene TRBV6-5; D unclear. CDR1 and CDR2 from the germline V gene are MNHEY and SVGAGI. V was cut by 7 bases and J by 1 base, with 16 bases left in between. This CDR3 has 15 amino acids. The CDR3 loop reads CASTPDMSYNYGYTF. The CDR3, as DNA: TGTGCCAGCACCCCTGACATGAGTTATAACTATGGCTACACCTTC.

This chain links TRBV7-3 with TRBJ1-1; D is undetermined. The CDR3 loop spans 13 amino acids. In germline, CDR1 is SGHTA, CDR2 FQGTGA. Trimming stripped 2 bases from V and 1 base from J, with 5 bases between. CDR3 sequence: CASSLSGNTEAFF. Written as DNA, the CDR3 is TGTGCCAGCAGCTTATCAGGGAACACTGAAGCTTTCTTT.

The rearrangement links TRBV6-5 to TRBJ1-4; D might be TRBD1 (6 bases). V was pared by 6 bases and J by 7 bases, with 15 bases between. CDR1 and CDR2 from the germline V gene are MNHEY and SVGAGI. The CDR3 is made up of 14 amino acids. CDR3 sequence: CASSPATGPEKLFF. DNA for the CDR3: TGTGCCAGCAGCCCAGCGACAGGCCCTGAAAAACTGTTTTTT.

In DNA form, the CDR3 reads TGTGCCTGGAGTGTAACCGGACAGGGGGGAAGTAGAACGCAGTATTTT. Its protein is CAWSVTGQGGSRTQYF. The J gene is TRBJ2-3, the V gene TRBV30; 10 bases map to TRBD1. The CDR3 contains 16 residues. V lost 0 bases, J lost 9 bases, and 12 bases stayed unmatched. Germline-derived CDR1 and CDR2 are GTSNPN and SVGIG (reference sequence).

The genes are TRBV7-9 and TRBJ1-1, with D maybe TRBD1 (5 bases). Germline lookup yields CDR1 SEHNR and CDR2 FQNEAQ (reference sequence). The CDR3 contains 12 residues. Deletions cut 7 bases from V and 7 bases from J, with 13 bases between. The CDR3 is CASTDGGDEAFF. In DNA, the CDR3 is TGTGCCAGCACCGACGGGGGTGATGAAGCTTTCTTT.

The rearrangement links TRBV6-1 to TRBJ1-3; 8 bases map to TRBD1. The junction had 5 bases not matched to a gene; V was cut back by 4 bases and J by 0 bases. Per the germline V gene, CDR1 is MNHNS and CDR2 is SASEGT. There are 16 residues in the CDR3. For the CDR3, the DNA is TGTGCCAGCAGTGTAGGACAGGGCTACTCTGGAAACACCATATATTTT. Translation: CASSVGQGYSGNTIYF.

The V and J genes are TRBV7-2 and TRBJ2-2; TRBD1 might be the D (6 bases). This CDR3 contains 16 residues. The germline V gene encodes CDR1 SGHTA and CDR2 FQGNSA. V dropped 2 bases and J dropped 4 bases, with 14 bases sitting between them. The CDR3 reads CASSLTGFLGTGELFF. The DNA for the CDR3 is TGTGCCAGCAGCTTAACAGGGTTTTTGGGCACCGGGGAGCTGTTTTTT. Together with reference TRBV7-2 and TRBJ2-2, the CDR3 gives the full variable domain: GAGVSQSPSNKVTEKGKDVELRCDPISGHTALYWYRQSLGQGLEFLIYFQGNSAPDKSGLPSDRFSAERTGGSVSTLTIQRTQQEDSAVYLCASSLTGFLGTGELFFGEGSRLTVL.

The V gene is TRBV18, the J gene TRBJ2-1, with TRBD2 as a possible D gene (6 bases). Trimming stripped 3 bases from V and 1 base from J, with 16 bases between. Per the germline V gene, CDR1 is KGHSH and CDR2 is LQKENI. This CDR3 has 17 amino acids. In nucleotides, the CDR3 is TGTGCCAGCTCACCCCGAGTCGGGGGTCGGTCCTACAATGAGCAGTTCTTC. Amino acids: CASSPRVGGRSYNEQFF.

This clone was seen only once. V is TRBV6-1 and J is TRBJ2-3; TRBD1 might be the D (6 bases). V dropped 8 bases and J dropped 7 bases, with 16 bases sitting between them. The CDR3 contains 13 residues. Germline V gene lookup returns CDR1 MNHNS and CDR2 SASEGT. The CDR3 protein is CASFRDTTNTQYF. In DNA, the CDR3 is TGTGCCAGCTTTCGGGACACTACAAATACGCAGTATTTT.

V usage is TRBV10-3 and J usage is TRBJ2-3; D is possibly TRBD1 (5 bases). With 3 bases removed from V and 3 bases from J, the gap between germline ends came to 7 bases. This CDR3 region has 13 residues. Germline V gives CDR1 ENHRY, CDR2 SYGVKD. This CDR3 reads CAISDQGTDTQYF. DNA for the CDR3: TGTGCCATCAGTGATCAGGGTACAGATACGCAGTATTTT.